Listed below are T cell receptor beta chains from one sample, sequenced in a study of blood T cell repertoires in COVID-19. Clones were sequenced by immunoSEQ multiplex PCR, and TCRdb holds only the in-frame ones, with some missing. Of under 200,000 clones listed, more than 85% are singletons. What was sequenced was peripheral blood. All receptors come from a woman of 80 years or more in a cohort sampled during active or convalescent COVID-19. CDR3s include the opening cysteine and the closing phenylalanine or tryptophan. The order of the fields is D gene, J gene, clone size, V gene, CDR3 DNA, CDR3 protein. A D gene is named only where the DNA matches it firmly. Rows give clone size only sometimes, using once, few, many, or a class for an expanded clone.

D gene: .
J gene: TRBJ2-7
clone size: .
V gene: TRBV5-6
CDR3 DNA: TGTGCCAGCAGCCCCCAGGTGGCGGGGAGTCCCTACGAGCAGTACTTC
CDR3 protein: CASSPQVAGSPYEQYF

D gene: .
J gene: TRBJ1-1
clone size: .
V gene: TRBV6-5
CDR3 DNA: TGTGCCAGCGGTAGGAACACTGAAGCTTTCTTT
CDR3 protein: CASGRNTEAFF

D gene: TRBD2
J gene: TRBJ2-1
clone size: .
V gene: TRBV14
CDR3 DNA: TGTGCCAGCAGCCAAGAGAGGACTAGCGTTCATGAGCAGTTCTTC
CDR3 protein: CASSQERTSVHEQFF

D gene: TRBD2
J gene: TRBJ2-5
clone size: .
V gene: TRBV3-1/TRBV3-2
CDR3 DNA: TGTGCCAGCAGCCAAGAGCTTCGCATCGGGGGGACCCAAGAGACCCAGTACTTC
CDR3 protein: CASSQELRIGGTQETQYF

D gene: .
J gene: TRBJ2-3
clone size: .
V gene: TRBV9
CDR3 DNA: TGTGCCAGCAGCGTAGTCCCGGTGCCTAGCACAGATACGCAGTATTTT
CDR3 protein: CASSVVPVPSTDTQYF

D gene: .
J gene: TRBJ1-2
clone size: .
V gene: TRBV29-1
CDR3 DNA: TGCAGCGTTATCCGAGCAGGGGTTTACGGCTACACCTTC
CDR3 protein: CSVIRAGVYGYTF

D gene: .
J gene: TRBJ1-5
clone size: few
V gene: TRBV6-5
CDR3 DNA: TGTGCCAGCAGCTTCAGGGGAGAAAGCAATCAGCCCCAGCATTTT
CDR3 protein: CASSFRGESNQPQHF

D gene: .
J gene: TRBJ2-1
clone size: .
V gene: TRBV6-1
CDR3 DNA: TGTGCCAGCAGTGAAGTGCAGGGGGAGCAGTTCTTC
CDR3 protein: CASSEVQGEQFF

D gene: TRBD1
J gene: TRBJ1-1
clone size: .
V gene: TRBV27
CDR3 DNA: TGTGCCAGCAGTCCTGGGACAGGGGATTGGACTGAAGCTTTCTTT
CDR3 protein: CASSPGTGDWTEAFF

D gene: TRBD2
J gene: TRBJ2-2
clone size: .
V gene: TRBV3-1/TRBV3-2
CDR3 DNA: TGTGCCAGCAGGTCTACTAGCGGGAGGCGCGGGGAGCTGTTTTTT
CDR3 protein: CASRSTSGRRGELFF

D gene: .
J gene: TRBJ1-6
clone size: .
V gene: TRBV7-8
CDR3 DNA: TGTGCCAGCAGCTACAGGAGCTCCTATAATTCACCCCTCCACTTT
CDR3 protein: CASSYRSSYNSPLHF

D gene: TRBD1
J gene: TRBJ2-7
clone size: .
V gene: TRBV19
CDR3 DNA: TGTGCCAGTAGTGTAGGGACAGATTTCTACGAGCAGTACTTC
CDR3 protein: CASSVGTDFYEQYF

D gene: TRBD1
J gene: TRBJ2-7
clone size: .
V gene: TRBV18
CDR3 DNA: TGTGCCAGCTCCCCCGGGACAGACTCCTACGAGCAGTACTTC
CDR3 protein: CASSPGTDSYEQYF

D gene: TRBD1
J gene: TRBJ1-1
clone size: .
V gene: TRBV5-4
CDR3 DNA: TGTGCCAGCAGCTTTCCAGTGGGACAGGGAACCACTGAAGCTTTCTTT
CDR3 protein: CASSFPVGQGTTEAFF

D gene: TRBD1
J gene: TRBJ1-5
clone size: once
V gene: TRBV30
CDR3 DNA: TGTGCCTGGAGCCCAGGGGGCGGGCGGCCCCAGCATTTT
CDR3 protein: CAWSPGGGRPQHF

D gene: .
J gene: TRBJ1-1
clone size: .
V gene: TRBV7-9
CDR3 DNA: TGTGCCAGCAGCTTAGAATCGGGGGCTGAAGCTTTCTTT
CDR3 protein: CASSLESGAEAFF

D gene: TRBD1
J gene: TRBJ1-4
clone size: .
V gene: TRBV6-1
CDR3 DNA: TGTGCCAGCAGTGGACAGGGGGGGGCAACTAATGAAAAACTGTTTTTT
CDR3 protein: CASSGQGGATNEKLFF

D gene: TRBD1
J gene: TRBJ2-1
clone size: .
V gene: TRBV11-2
CDR3 DNA: TGTGCCAGCAGCTTACTGGACAGGGGCTACAATGAGCAGTTCTTC
CDR3 protein: CASSLLDRGYNEQFF

D gene: .
J gene: TRBJ1-2
clone size: .
V gene: TRBV28
CDR3 DNA: TGTGCCAGCAGTTGGAACCAGGGAATGGTTGGCTACACCTTC
CDR3 protein: CASSWNQGMVGYTF

D gene: TRBD1
J gene: TRBJ1-1
clone size: .
V gene: TRBV4-1
CDR3 DNA: TGCGCCAGCAGCCAACTGGACAGGGGTAACACTGAAGCTTTCTTT
CDR3 protein: CASSQLDRGNTEAFF

D gene: TRBD1
J gene: TRBJ1-2
clone size: few
V gene: TRBV3-1/TRBV3-2
CDR3 DNA: TGTGCCAGCACCAAACAGGGGGCCGGTGGCTACACCTTC
CDR3 protein: CASTKQGAGGYTF

D gene: TRBD1
J gene: TRBJ1-6
clone size: .
V gene: TRBV4-1
CDR3 DNA: TGCGCCAGCAGCCAAGAACGGACAGGGATTAGCTCCTATAATTCACCCCTCCACTTT
CDR3 protein: CASSQERTGISSYNSPLHF

D gene: .
J gene: TRBJ2-2
clone size: .
V gene: TRBV3-1/TRBV3-2
CDR3 DNA: TGTGCCAGCAGCCACTACCAGAACACCGGGGAGCTGTTTTTT
CDR3 protein: CASSHYQNTGELFF

D gene: TRBD1
J gene: TRBJ1-1
clone size: .
V gene: TRBV30
CDR3 DNA: TGTGCCTGGAGTCTTCTACAGGGGGCCACTGAAGCTTTCTTT
CDR3 protein: CAWSLLQGATEAFF

D gene: .
J gene: TRBJ1-3
clone size: .
V gene: TRBV4-1
CDR3 DNA: TGCGCCAGCAGCCAAGAATTCGGGAACTCTGGAAACACCATATATTTT
CDR3 protein: CASSQEFGNSGNTIYF

D gene: TRBD2
J gene: TRBJ2-5
clone size: .
V gene: TRBV2
CDR3 DNA: TGTGCCAGCAGCGTACTAGCGGGGGGGCTCGAGACCCAGTACTTC
CDR3 protein: CASSVLAGGLETQYF

D gene: TRBD2
J gene: TRBJ2-1
clone size: .
V gene: TRBV5-1
CDR3 DNA: TGCGCCAGCAGCTTGTGGGGAAGCGGGAGGGGAGTTGAGCAGTTCTTC
CDR3 protein: CASSLWGSGRGVEQFF

D gene: .
J gene: TRBJ1-2
clone size: .
V gene: TRBV18
CDR3 DNA: TGTGCCAGCTCCCAGGGCAGAGACTATGGCTACACCTTC
CDR3 protein: CASSQGRDYGYTF

D gene: TRBD1
J gene: TRBJ2-2
clone size: .
V gene: TRBV5-1
CDR3 DNA: TGCGCCAGCAGCTTCGATGGGGACAGTACCGGGGAGCTGTTTTTT
CDR3 protein: CASSFDGDSTGELFF

D gene: .
J gene: TRBJ1-2
clone size: .
V gene: TRBV5-1
CDR3 DNA: TGCGCCAGCAGCTTGGATGGGGCGTACGGCTACACCTTC
CDR3 protein: CASSLDGAYGYTF

D gene: TRBD2
J gene: TRBJ2-3
clone size: .
V gene: TRBV5-1
CDR3 DNA: TGCGCCAGCAGCTTGGGGCCTAGCGGGGCAGATACGCAGTATTTT
CDR3 protein: CASSLGPSGADTQYF

D gene: TRBD1
J gene: TRBJ2-5
clone size: .
V gene: TRBV19
CDR3 DNA: TGTGCCAGCCGTACCTCAGGGGACAGAACCTCCCAAGAGACCCAGTACTTC
CDR3 protein: CASRTSGDRTSQETQYF

D gene: .
J gene: TRBJ1-3
clone size: few
V gene: TRBV30
CDR3 DNA: TGTGCCTGGAGGACCCCAGGTGGCACCATATATTTT
CDR3 protein: CAWRTPGGTIYF

D gene: .
J gene: TRBJ2-2
clone size: .
V gene: TRBV14
CDR3 DNA: TGTGCCAGCAGCCAAGATATAGCCGGGGAGCTGTTTTTT
CDR3 protein: CASSQDIAGELFF

D gene: .
J gene: TRBJ2-2
clone size: .
V gene: TRBV11-2
CDR3 DNA: TGTGCCAGCAGCTTATTAGGGAGCACCGGGGAGCTGTTTTTT
CDR3 protein: CASSLLGSTGELFF

D gene: .
J gene: TRBJ1-1
clone size: .
V gene: TRBV7-9
CDR3 DNA: TGTGCCAGCAGCCCCACAGGCTCGTGG
CDR3 protein: CASSPTGSW

D gene: TRBD1
J gene: TRBJ1-5
clone size: .
V gene: TRBV24-1
CDR3 DNA: TGTGCCACCAGTGCATCGACAGGGAGTAAGCAGCCCCAGCATTTT
CDR3 protein: CATSASTGSKQPQHF

D gene: .
J gene: TRBJ1-3
clone size: .
V gene: TRBV3-1/TRBV3-2
CDR3 DNA: TGTGCCAGCAGCCAAGGCGGGGCCTCTGGAAACACCATATATTTT
CDR3 protein: CASSQGGASGNTIYF

D gene: TRBD1
J gene: TRBJ2-1
clone size: .
V gene: TRBV30
CDR3 DNA: TGTGCCTGGAACCAAAGGGGGCAGGTTGGGGCGAGGTCCTACAATGAGCAGTTCTTC
CDR3 protein: CAWNQRGQVGARSYNEQFF

D gene: .
J gene: TRBJ1-3
clone size: .
V gene: TRBV6-5
CDR3 DNA: TGTGCCAGCACACAAGGGGTTATCTCTGGAAACACCATATATTTT
CDR3 protein: CASTQGVISGNTIYF

D gene: TRBD1
J gene: TRBJ1-2
clone size: .
V gene: TRBV7-2
CDR3 DNA: TGTGCCAGCAGCTTAAGGGGGACAGGGGCCAACTATGGCTACACCTTC
CDR3 protein: CASSLRGTGANYGYTF

D gene: TRBD2
J gene: TRBJ2-3
clone size: once
V gene: TRBV5-6
CDR3 DNA: TGTGCCAGCAGCTTAGACCTTGGGACTAGCGTGGCAGATACGCAGTATTTT
CDR3 protein: CASSLDLGTSVADTQYF

D gene: .
J gene: TRBJ1-6
clone size: .
V gene: TRBV6-6
CDR3 DNA: TGTGCCAGCAGTTTCGGACAGCCCACCTATAATTCACCCCTCCACTTT
CDR3 protein: CASSFGQPTYNSPLHF

D gene: .
J gene: TRBJ1-3
clone size: .
V gene: TRBV3-1/TRBV3-2
CDR3 DNA: TGTGCCAGCAGCCGACAGTTGGTCTCTGGAAACACCATATATTTT
CDR3 protein: CASSRQLVSGNTIYF

D gene: TRBD2
J gene: TRBJ2-1
clone size: .
V gene: TRBV5-1
CDR3 DNA: TGCGCCAGCAGCTTGAGGCTAGCGGGTTACAATGAGCAGTTCTTC
CDR3 protein: CASSLRLAGYNEQFF

D gene: .
J gene: TRBJ1-2
clone size: once
V gene: TRBV30
CDR3 DNA: TGTGCCTGGAGTGTCGGAGGACGCTATGGCTACACCTTC
CDR3 protein: CAWSVGGRYGYTF

D gene: TRBD1
J gene: TRBJ1-2
clone size: .
V gene: TRBV5-1
CDR3 DNA: TGCGCCAGCAGCTTGGCCCCAGGGGGCTATGGCTACACCTTC
CDR3 protein: CASSLAPGGYGYTF

D gene: .
J gene: TRBJ1-2
clone size: .
V gene: TRBV6-1
CDR3 DNA: TGTGCCAGCAGTGAAGTTGGCAGCTATGGCTACACCTTC
CDR3 protein: CASSEVGSYGYTF

D gene: .
J gene: TRBJ2-1
clone size: .
V gene: TRBV7-9
CDR3 DNA: TGTGCCAGCATCAAAACGGGGGTCATTGAGCAGTTCTTC
CDR3 protein: CASIKTGVIEQFF

D gene: .
J gene: TRBJ1-6
clone size: .
V gene: TRBV18
CDR3 DNA: TGTGCCAGCTCACCTAACTTCGGACAGAGCTCCTATAATTCACCCCTCCACTTT
CDR3 protein: CASSPNFGQSSYNSPLHF